Below are 23 T cell receptor beta chains sequenced from a single sample in a study of OX40 agonist ivuxolimab in advanced cancers. TCRdb keeps only in-frame clones here, not all; method: immunoSEQ multiplex PCR. The sample contains about 31,000 clones, roughly 90% of which appear only once. The source was CD4+ or CD8+ T cells sorted from blood, collected in a trial of the OX40 agonist ivuxolimab. These receptors were collected from an adult with an advanced solid tumor such as melanoma, head and neck, liver or kidney cancer.

This clone was observed once. The V gene is TRBV27, the J gene TRBJ2-7, with no clear D. The CDR3 sequence is 15 residues long. The germline V gene encodes CDR1 MNHEY and CDR2 SMNVEV (reference sequence). V was clipped by 2 bases and J by 2 bases, with 13 bases between them. This chain's CDR3 is CASSLRSEPPYEQYF. The CDR3 DNA sequence: TGTGCCAGCAGTTTAAGGTCAGAACCTCCCTACGAGCAGTACTTC.

CDR3 loop: CASSFGGSREQYF. The CDR3 DNA reads as TGTGCCAGCAGCTTTGGGGGGTCTCGCGAGCAGTACTTC. The V call is TRBV7-9, the J call TRBJ2-7; perhaps TRBD2 as D (6 bases). The V gene lost 3 bases and the J gene lost 6 bases, with 12 bases spanning the gap. CDR1 is SEHNR, CDR2 FQNEAQ, per germline (reference sequence). The CDR3 is 13 residues long.

The chain couples TRBV27 to TRBJ1-2; D ambiguous. Germline V gene data show CDR1 as MNHEY and CDR2 as SMNVEV (reference sequence). This CDR3 comprises 13 residues. Trimming pared 5 bases from V and 3 bases from J, leaving 10 bases between. The DNA of the CDR3 is TGTGCCAGCAGTCGAAGCAGATACTATGGCTACACCTTC. Protein sequence: CASSRSRYYGYTF.

This chain connects TRBV28 to TRBJ2-1; 11 nucleotides agree with TRBD2. The junction had 7 bases not matched to a gene; V was cut back by 5 bases and J by 7 bases. Germline CDR1 reads MDHEN; CDR2 reads SYDVKM. This CDR3 contains 15 residues. CDR3 nucleotides: TGTGCCAGCAGTCCCGGGACTAGCGGATTAAATGAGCAGTTCTTC. It translates to CASSPGTSGLNEQFF.

CDR3: CSVLDRGTYEQYF. CDR3 coding DNA: TGCAGCGTCCTGGACAGGGGAACCTACGAGCAGTACTTC. The rearrangement uses TRBV29-1 and TRBJ2-7, with 9 bases matching TRBD1. V dropped 6 bases and J dropped 2; count of bases not matched to a gene: 5. Germline CDR1 reads SQVTM; CDR2 reads ANQGSEA. CDR3 size: 13 residues.

The J gene is TRBJ1-5, the V gene TRBV5-6; 10 bases are shared with TRBD1. Germline V gene lookup returns CDR1 SGHDT and CDR2 YYEEEE. This CDR3 spans 15 amino acids. After removal of 3 bases from V and 9 bases from J, the junction contained 9 bases not matched to a gene. The CDR3 sequence is CASSSMDRGGWPQHF. The CDR3 nucleotides are TGTGCCAGCAGCTCAATGGACAGGGGGGGGTGGCCCCAGCATTTT.

This clone was detected only a few times. V usage is TRBV4-1 and J usage is TRBJ2-7; 12 bases align to TRBD1. This CDR3 contains 15 residues. Trimming took 5 bases from V and 4 from J; bases not matched to a gene: 6. Germline lookup yields CDR1 MGHRA and CDR2 YSYEKL. The CDR3 DNA reads as TGCGCCAGCAGCTTAACGGGACAGGGGGCTTACGAGCAGTACTTC. Translation gives CASSLTGQGAYEQYF.

V gene TRBV9 combines with J gene TRBJ2-7, with 9 bases aligning to TRBD1. V lost 4 bases to trimming and J lost 6 bases; unmatched junction nucleotides: 14. This CDR3 is 16 amino acids long. The germline gives CDR1 SGDLS, CDR2 YYNGEE. CDR3 residues: CASSPGDRVLAGEQYF. The CDR3 coding sequence is TGTGCCAGCAGCCCTGGGGACAGGGTATTAGCGGGCGAGCAGTACTTC.

This clone was observed a few times. V is TRBV7-6 and J is TRBJ1-5, with D possibly TRBD1 on 5 matching bases. The V end was cut by 4 bases, the J end by 4 bases, with 23 bases between. This CDR3 has 18 amino acids. The germline V gene has CDR1 SGHVS and CDR2 FNYEAQ. The CDR3, as DNA: TGTGCCAGCAGCTCAACTCCCATCGGCCAGGGCCGTAATCAGCCCCAGCATTTT. As protein: CASSSTPIGQGRNQPQHF.

This clone was recorded once. The V and J genes are TRBV28 and TRBJ2-5; a possible D gene is TRBD1 (6 bases). The end of the DNA is better explained by TRBJ2-7, so the J call may be wrong. Germline CDR1 is MDHEN and CDR2 is SYDVKM. The CDR3 covers 14 residues. CDR3 nucleotide sequence: TGTGCCAGCAGTGAGACAGGTAGCTCCTACGAGCAGTACTTC. It yields the protein CASSETGSSYEQYF.

This clone qualifies as medium-sized. The rearrangement links TRBV19 to TRBJ1-5; D not resolved. Germline CDR1 and CDR2: LNHDA and SQIVND (reference sequence). Trimming cost V 4 bases and J 0 bases, with 10 bases left between them. The CDR3 sequence is 15 residues long. CDR3 residues: CASSTTHYSNQPQHF. Written as DNA, the CDR3 is TGTGCCAGTAGTACCACGCACTATAGCAATCAGCCCCAGCATTTT.

The gene calls are TRBV5-1 and TRBJ1-5, with TRBD1 as a possible D gene (6 bases). This CDR3 contains 13 residues. Germline CDR1 is SGHRS and CDR2 is YFSETQ. V shed 1 base and J shed 5 bases, with 7 bases lying between them. The DNA for the CDR3 is TGCGCCAGCAGCTTGACAGGGCATCAGCCCCAGCATTTT. As protein: CASSLTGHQPQHF.

The chain has TRBV12-5 and TRBJ2-2; D unclear. Trimming stripped 3 bases from V and 2 bases from J, with 13 bases between. Per germline, CDR1 LGHNT and CDR2 FRNRAP. CDR3 length equals 16 residues. The DNA of the CDR3 is TGTGCTAGTGGTTTCATTCTGACGGATAACACCGGGGAGCTGTTTTTT. This encodes CASGFILTDNTGELFF. Full variable domain (missing parts from reference TRBV12-5 and TRBJ2-2): DARVTQTPRHKVTEMGQEVTMRCQPILGHNTVFWYRQTMMQGLELLAYFRNRAPLDDSGMPKDRFSAEMPDATLATLKIQPSEPRDSAVYFCASGFILTDNTGELFFGEGSRLTVL.

The chain joins TRBV4-1 to TRBJ1-5; D ambiguous. The length of the CDR3 is 18 residues. V lost 0 bases and J 0 bases, leaving 15 bases between the germline ends. The germline CDR1 and CDR2 sequences are MGHRA and YSYEKL. The CDR3 DNA is TGCGCCAGCAGCCAAGAGAGCAAGGGTGTGGGTAGCAATCAGCCCCAGCATTTT. The encoded protein is CASSQESKGVGSNQPQHF.

This clone was detected a few times. CDR3 DNA: TGCGCCAGCAGTGATTTAGGACCTTCATCCTACAATGAGCAGTTCTTC. Translated: CASSDLGPSSYNEQFF. The chain employs TRBV10-1 and TRBJ2-1, with D hard to call. Germline CDR1 and CDR2: WNHNN and SYGVQD (reference sequence). This CDR3 region has 16 residues. Trimming removed 3 bases at V and 1 base at J, with 13 bases between.

This chain links TRBV19 with TRBJ1-1; D is possibly TRBD1 (5 bases). V lost 5 bases and J lost 5, with 9 bases in between. Germline-derived CDR1 and CDR2 are LNHDA and SQIVND (reference sequence). The CDR3 is 12 amino acids. The CDR3 loop reads CASSPPGTEAFF. CDR3 nucleotide sequence: TGTGCCAGTAGTCCCCCAGGGACTGAAGCTTTCTTT.

The chain employs TRBV5-1 and TRBJ2-7; tentatively, D is TRBD2 (5 bases). The V and J ends lost 0 bases and 0 bases respectively, with 7 bases between them. The CDR3 has 14 amino acids. Per germline, CDR1 SGHRS and CDR2 YFSETQ. CDR3 bases: TGCGCCAGCAGCTTGGCAAGCGGCTCCTACGAGCAGTACTTC. Translation: CASSLASGSYEQYF.

This clone was found once. V gene TRBV7-9 combines with J gene TRBJ2-1, with D perhaps TRBD1 or TRBD2 (6 bases each). Per the germline V gene, CDR1 is SEHNR and CDR2 is FQNEAQ (reference sequence). Between the trimmed V and J ends, which lost 6 bases and 1 base, there was a span of 19 bases. The CDR3 is 17 residues long. CDR3 region: CASRGGSGTASYNEQFF. CDR3 bases: TGTGCCAGCAGAGGGGGGTCTGGGACGGCGTCCTACAATGAGCAGTTCTTC. The complete variable domain, with remaining parts taken from reference TRBV7-9 and TRBJ2-1, reads DTGVSQNPRHKITKRGQNVTFRCDPISEHNRLYWYRQTLGQGPEFLTYFQNEAQLEKSRLLSDRFSAERPKGSFSTLEIQRTEQGDSAMYLCASRGGSGTASYNEQFFGPGTRLTVL.

The rearrangement joins TRBV4-1 to TRBJ2-7; weak D call: TRBD1 (5 bases). Germline V gene data show CDR1 as MGHRA and CDR2 as YSYEKL. There are 16 residues in the CDR3. Trimming removed 3 bases at V and 0 bases at J, with 15 bases between. CDR3 in amino acids: CASSHIQGRSSYEQYF. CDR3 nucleotide sequence: TGCGCCAGCAGCCACATCCAGGGAAGGAGCTCCTACGAGCAGTACTTC.

The chain uses TRBV27 and TRBJ1-5, with D possibly matching TRBD1 (5 bases). V was trimmed by 3 bases and J by 3 bases, leaving 9 bases between them. Germline lookup yields CDR1 MNHEY and CDR2 SMNVEV (reference sequence). This CDR3 region has 14 residues. CDR3 in amino acids: CASSLKGFNQPQHF. The CDR3 DNA follows: TGTGCCAGCAGTTTGAAGGGGTTCAATCAGCCCCAGCATTTT.

The chain has TRBV11-2 and TRBJ1-1; 7 nucleotides match TRBD1. The ends lost 4 bases at V and 3 bases at J; junction bases unmatched: 11. Per germline, CDR1 SGHAT and CDR2 FQNNGV. The CDR3 is made up of 16 amino acids. CDR3 coding DNA: TGTGCCAGCAGCTCGACTATGGGACAGTTTTACACTGAAGCTTTCTTT. Amino acids: CASSSTMGQFYTEAFF.

This chain's CDR3 is CASSQVGLAGGVGETQYF. The CDR3 DNA reads as TGCGCCAGCAGCCAAGTTGGACTAGCGGGAGGGGTTGGAGAGACCCAGTACTTC. This chain uses TRBV4-1 with TRBJ2-5; 15 bases align to TRBD2. CDR3 length: 18 amino acids. Trimming took 1 base from V and 4 from J; bases not matched to a gene: 7. Per the germline V gene, CDR1 is MGHRA and CDR2 is YSYEKL.

The V and J genes are TRBV2 and TRBJ2-7; no clear D. Deletions cut 6 bases from V and 8 bases from J, with 20 bases between. Germline loops: CDR1 SNHLY, CDR2 FYNNEI. There are 14 residues in the CDR3. In DNA, the CDR3 is TGTGCCAGCAGCTATCGACATATGGAGTACAAGCAGTACTTC. Amino acids: CASSYRHMEYKQYF.